This T cell receptor (beta chain) comes out of a study of blood T cell repertoires in COVID-19. Researchers sorted participants into cohorts using their self-reported clinical history. As originally analysed: Amplification of reference gene primers was used by the study to estimate nucleated cell counts. Generated by immunoSEQ multiplex PCR, the TCRdb table keeps only in-frame clones and is missing some. From that table come the V and J calls and clone size; the DNA was used to work out D and trimming. The repertoire consists of about 200,000 clones, with 84% occurring once and the leading ten covering under 4%. V lost 6 bases and J lost 4, with 18 bases in between. CDR1 is MNHEY and CDR2 is SVGAGI in the germline V gene. This CDR3 has 15 residues.

This chain joins TRBV6-5 and TRBJ1-2, with D unclear. The sequencing sample was made of PBMCs or T cells enriched from blood (not recorded which). This TCR derives from a woman under 40 who had been exposed to COVID-19. The CDR3 reads CASSRVGEGIYGYTF. CDR3 in DNA: TGTGCCAGCAGCCGGGTGGGAGAAGGCATCTATGGCTACACCTTC.